Presented here are 3 T cell receptor beta chains from one specimen sequenced in a study of cytomegalovirus exposure and HLA in healthy donors. PCR used 60 Vbeta primers and 13 Jbeta primers. Sequencing was performed with immunoSEQ multiplex PCR; in TCRdb, only in-frame clones are kept and a portion is missing. The table records some 84,000 clones, roughly 78% of them present only once. Sequences were obtained from PBMCs. All receptors come from a male donor in good health and CMV-seropositive.

This rearrangement joins TRBV25-1 to TRBJ1-2; TRBD1 aligns across 7 bases. The CDR3 is made up of 16 amino acids. Germline CDR1 reads MGHDK; CDR2 reads SYGVNS. J was trimmed by 0 bases and V by 8 bases; bases with no gene match: 12. CDR3 in amino acids: CASFGTDLQSNYGYTF. CDR3 in DNA: TGTGCCAGCTTTGGGACAGACCTCCAATCTAACTATGGCTACACCTTC.

The chain recombines TRBV28 with TRBJ1-2; no definite D call. Germline V gene lookup returns CDR1 MDHEN and CDR2 SYDVKM. This CDR3 is built from 14 residues. The V end was cut by 1 base, the J end by 8 bases, with 14 bases between. The CDR3 is CASSLFKGGVGYTF. The CDR3, as DNA: TGTGCCAGCAGTTTATTCAAGGGCGGGGTCGGCTACACCTTC.

The CDR3 loop is CAEAANTGELFF. CDR3 DNA sequence: TGTGCCGAGGCAGCAAACACCGGGGAGCTGTTTTTT. The V and J genes are TRBV28 and TRBJ2-2; D remains unclear. Germline V lookup: CDR1 MDHEN, CDR2 SYDVKM. V shed 11 bases and J shed 2 bases, with 9 bases lying between them. The length of the CDR3 is 12 residues. Variable domain in full (rest from reference TRBV28 and TRBJ2-2): DVKVTQSSRYLVKRTGEKVFLECVQDMDHENMFWYRQDPGLGLRLIYFSYDVKMKEKGDIPEGYSVSREKKERFSLILESASTNQTSMYLCAEAANTGELFFGEGSRLTVL.